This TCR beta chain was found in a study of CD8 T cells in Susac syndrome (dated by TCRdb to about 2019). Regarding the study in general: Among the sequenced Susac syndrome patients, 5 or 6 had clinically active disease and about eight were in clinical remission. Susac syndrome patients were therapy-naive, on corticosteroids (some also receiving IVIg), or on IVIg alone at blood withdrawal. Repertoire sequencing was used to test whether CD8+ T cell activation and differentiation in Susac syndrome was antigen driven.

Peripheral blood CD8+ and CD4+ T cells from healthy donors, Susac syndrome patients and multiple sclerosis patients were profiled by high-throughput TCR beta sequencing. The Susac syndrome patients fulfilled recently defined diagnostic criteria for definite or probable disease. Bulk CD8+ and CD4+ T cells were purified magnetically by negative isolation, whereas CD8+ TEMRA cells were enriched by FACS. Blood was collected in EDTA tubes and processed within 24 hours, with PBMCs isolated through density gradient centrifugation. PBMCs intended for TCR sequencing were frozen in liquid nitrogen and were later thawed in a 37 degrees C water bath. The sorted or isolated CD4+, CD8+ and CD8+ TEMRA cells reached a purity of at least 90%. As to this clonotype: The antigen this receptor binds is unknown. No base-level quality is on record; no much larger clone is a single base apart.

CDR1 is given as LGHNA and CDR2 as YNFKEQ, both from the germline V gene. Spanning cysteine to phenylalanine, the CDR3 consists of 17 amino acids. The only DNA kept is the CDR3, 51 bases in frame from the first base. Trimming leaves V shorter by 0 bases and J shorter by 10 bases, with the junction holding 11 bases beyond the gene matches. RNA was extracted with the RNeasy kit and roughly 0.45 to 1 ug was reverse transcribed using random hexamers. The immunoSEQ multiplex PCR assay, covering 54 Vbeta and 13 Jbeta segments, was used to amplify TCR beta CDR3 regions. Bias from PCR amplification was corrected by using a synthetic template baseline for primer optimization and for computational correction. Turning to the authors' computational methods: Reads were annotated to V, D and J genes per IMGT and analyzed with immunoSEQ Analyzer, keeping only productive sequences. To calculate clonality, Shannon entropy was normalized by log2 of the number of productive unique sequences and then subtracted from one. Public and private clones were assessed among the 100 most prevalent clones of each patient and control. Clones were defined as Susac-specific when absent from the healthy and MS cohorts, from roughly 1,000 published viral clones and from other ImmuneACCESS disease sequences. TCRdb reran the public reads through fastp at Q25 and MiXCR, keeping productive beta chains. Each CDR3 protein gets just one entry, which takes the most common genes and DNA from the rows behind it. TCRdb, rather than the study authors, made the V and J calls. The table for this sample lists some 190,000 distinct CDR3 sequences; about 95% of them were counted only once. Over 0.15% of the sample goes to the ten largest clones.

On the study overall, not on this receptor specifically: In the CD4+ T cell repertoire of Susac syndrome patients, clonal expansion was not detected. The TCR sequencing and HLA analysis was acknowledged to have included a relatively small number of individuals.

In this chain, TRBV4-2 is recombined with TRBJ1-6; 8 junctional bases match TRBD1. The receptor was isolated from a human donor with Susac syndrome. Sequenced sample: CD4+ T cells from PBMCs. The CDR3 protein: CASSQDTTGDSNSPLHF. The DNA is TGTGCCAGCAGCCAAGATACGACAGGGGATTCGAACTCACCCCTCCACTTT.